These T cell receptor beta chains were read from a single sample in a study of blood T cell repertoires in COVID-19. This table comes from immunoSEQ multiplex PCR, and its TCRdb copy is limited to in-frame clones, with some not included. The sample carries about 220,000 clones, roughly 80% recorded once. The sequencing sample was made of peripheral blood. Receptors were obtained from a woman between 65 and 79 years old with COVID-19, enrolled during active disease. The CDR3 runs from the conserved cysteine through the conserved F or W. Each record gives: clone size, V gene, D gene, J gene, CDR3 protein, CDR3 DNA. D genes are given only for firm matches. Size tells how often a clone was seen (once, few, many) or the class of an expanded clone, and some rows leave it out.

>NA|TRBV18|TRBD1|TRBJ1-2
CASSPLPGQGKDYTRGYTF
TGTGCCAGCTCACCATTGCCGGGACAGGGAAAGGACTATACGAGAGGCTACACCTTC
>once|TRBV14|TRBD2|TRBJ2-3
CASSQDVAGGTDTQYF
TGTGCCAGCAGCCAAGATGTAGCGGGAGGGACAGATACGCAGTATTTT
>NA|TRBV7-9|TRBD2|TRBJ2-6
CASSLELLAGGRGANVLTF
TGTGCCAGCAGCTTAGAGCTTCTAGCGGGAGGTCGTGGGGCCAACGTCCTGACTTTC
>NA|TRBV7-2|TRBD1|TRBJ1-5
CASSLWTGGDQPQHF
TGTGCCAGCAGCTTATGGACAGGGGGCGATCAGCCCCAGCATTTT
>NA|TRBV30|TRBD1|TRBJ2-2
CAWSFETGGRTGELFF
TGTGCCTGGAGTTTCGAGACAGGGGGCAGGACCGGGGAGCTGTTTTTT
>NA|TRBV18|TRBD1|TRBJ1-5
CASSVGQGGLYQPQHF
TGTGCCAGCTCTGTCGGACAGGGGGGACTTTATCAGCCCCAGCATTTT
>NA|TRBV7-2|NA|TRBJ1-2
CASSLEWATPLYGYTF
TGTGCCAGCAGCTTAGAATGGGCGACGCCACTCTATGGCTACACCTTC
>few|TRBV6-5|NA|TRBJ1-2
CATSGGSHYGYTF
TGTGCCACGTCGGGGGGGTCCCATTATGGCTACACCTTC
>NA|TRBV6-2/TRBV6-3|TRBD1|TRBJ1-5
CASRPQGTGISQPQHF
TGTGCCAGCAGGCCTCAAGGGACAGGGATTAGTCAGCCCCAGCATTTT
>NA|TRBV24-1|TRBD2|TRBJ2-2
CATAATGLASNTGELFF
TGTGCCACCGCGGCAACGGGACTAGCATCTAACACCGGGGAGCTGTTTTTT